Sequencing of this T cell receptor beta chain was carried out in a study of CD8 T cell repertoires and HIV-1 epitope variants. Whole-study context: Each of Twenty-five Gag and Nef epitope peptides stimulated a separate culture. Study findings and constraints: Only beta chains were identified, marking proliferation to antigen, not function.

Generated by immunoSEQ multiplex PCR, the TCRdb table keeps only in-frame clones and is missing some. The sample yields roughly 100,000 clones, 74% seen once. As for this clone: Its antigen is as yet unknown.

The V gene's germline CDR1 is MNHEY and CDR2 SMNVEV (reference sequence). V shed 4 bases and J shed 0 bases, with 5 bases lying between them. The CDR3 has 13 residues. The receptor was derived from a male donor with HIV. Specimen: uncultured baseline CD8+ T cells from peripheral blood mononuclear cells (PBMCs). The gene calls are TRBV27 and TRBJ2-3; D gene unclear. This chain's CDR3 is CASSWVSTDTQYF. DNA of the CDR3: TGTGCCAGCAGTTGGGTGAGCACAGATACGCAGTATTTT.